The T cell receptor beta chain described here comes from a study of T cells in Graves' hyperthyroidism and ophthalmopathy. Hyperthyroidism was newly diagnosed in patients aged 18 to 65 (duration under 2 months). Uncontrolled infection, other autoimmune disease, pregnancy or lactation barred patients from enrollment. The authors obtained PBMCs from about 9.5 ml of fresh peripheral blood. Researchers took RNA transcripts and amplified the TCR beta CDR3 regions from them. The HTBI primer set served for first-round RT-PCR of the TCR CDR3. From the multiplex PCR reads, TCRdb called clonotypes with MiXCR, one entry per CDR3 protein. The table lists around 300,000 distinct CDR3 sequences, about 14% of them singletons. In this sample, this clonotype turned up many times. Its specificity is not known. Germline V gene data show CDR1 as SQVTM and CDR2 as ANQGSEA. The CDR3 contains 11 residues. V lost 7 bases and J lost 6; bases outside the gene matches: 1.

General study points: Most thyroid clonotypes that were expanded above 0.001 also turned up in blood.

This TCR came from a woman younger than 45 with Graves' hyperthyroidism that later progressed to Graves' ophthalmopathy. The chain couples TRBV29-1 to TRBJ2-3; 10 nucleotides match TRBD2. The sequencing input was blood. This chain's CDR3 is CSGTSGDTQYF. Written as DNA, the CDR3 is TGCAGCGGGACTAGCGGCGATACGCAGTATTTT.